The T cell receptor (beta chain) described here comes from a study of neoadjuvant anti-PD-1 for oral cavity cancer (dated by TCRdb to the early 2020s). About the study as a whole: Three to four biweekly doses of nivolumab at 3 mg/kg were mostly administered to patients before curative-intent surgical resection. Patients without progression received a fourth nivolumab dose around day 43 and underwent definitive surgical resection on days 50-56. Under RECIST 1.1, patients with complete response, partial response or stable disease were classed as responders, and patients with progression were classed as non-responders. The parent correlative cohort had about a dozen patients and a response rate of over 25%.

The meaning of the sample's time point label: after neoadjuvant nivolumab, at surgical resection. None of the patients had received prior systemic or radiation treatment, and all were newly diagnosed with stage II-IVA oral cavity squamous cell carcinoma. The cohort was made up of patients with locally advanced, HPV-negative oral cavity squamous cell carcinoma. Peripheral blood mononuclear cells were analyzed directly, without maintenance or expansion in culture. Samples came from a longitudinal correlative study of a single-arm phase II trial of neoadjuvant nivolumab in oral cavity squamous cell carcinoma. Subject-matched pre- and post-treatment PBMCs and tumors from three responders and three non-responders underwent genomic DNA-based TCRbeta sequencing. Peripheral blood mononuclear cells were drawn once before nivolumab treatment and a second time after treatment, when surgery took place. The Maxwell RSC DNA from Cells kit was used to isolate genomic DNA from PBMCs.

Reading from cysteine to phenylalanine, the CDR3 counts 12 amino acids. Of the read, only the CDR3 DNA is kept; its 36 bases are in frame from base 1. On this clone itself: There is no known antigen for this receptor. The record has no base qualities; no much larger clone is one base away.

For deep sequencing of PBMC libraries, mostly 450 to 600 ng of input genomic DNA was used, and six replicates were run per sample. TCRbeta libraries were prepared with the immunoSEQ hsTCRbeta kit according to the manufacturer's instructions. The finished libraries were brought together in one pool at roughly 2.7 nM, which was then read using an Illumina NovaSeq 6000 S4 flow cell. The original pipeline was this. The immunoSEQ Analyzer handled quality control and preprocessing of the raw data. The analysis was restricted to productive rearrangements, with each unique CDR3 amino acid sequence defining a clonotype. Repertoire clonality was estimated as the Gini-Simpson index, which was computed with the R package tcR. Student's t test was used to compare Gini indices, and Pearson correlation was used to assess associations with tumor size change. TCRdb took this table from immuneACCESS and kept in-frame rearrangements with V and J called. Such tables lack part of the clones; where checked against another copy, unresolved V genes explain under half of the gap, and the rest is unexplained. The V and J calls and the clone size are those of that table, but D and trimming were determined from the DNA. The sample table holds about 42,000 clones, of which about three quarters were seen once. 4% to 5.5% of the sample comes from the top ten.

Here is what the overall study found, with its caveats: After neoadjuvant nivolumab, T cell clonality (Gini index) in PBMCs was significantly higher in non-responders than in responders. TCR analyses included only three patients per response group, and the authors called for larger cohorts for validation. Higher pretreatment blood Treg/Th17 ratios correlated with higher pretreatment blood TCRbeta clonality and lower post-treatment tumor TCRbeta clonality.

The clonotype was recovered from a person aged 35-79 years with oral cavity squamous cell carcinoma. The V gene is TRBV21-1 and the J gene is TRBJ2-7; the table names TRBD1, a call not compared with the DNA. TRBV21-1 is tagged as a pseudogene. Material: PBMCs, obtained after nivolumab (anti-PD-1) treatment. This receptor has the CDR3 CATRQGNGGQYF. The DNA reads TGTGCCACGAGACAGGGGAATGGGGGGCAGTACTTC.